This TCR beta chain was recorded in a study of shared clonotypes between healthy human individuals. Regarding the study as a whole: Sorted-subset sequencing was shown by rarefaction to be incomplete despite large depth. Clonotype sharing across donors was expected to vary with sequencing depth.

The CDR3 spans 15 residues. From germline, CDR1 is MDHEN and CDR2 SYDVKM. Trimming removed 8 bases at V and 0 bases at J, with 11 bases between. Notes on this clone: Antigen unknown.

Genomic DNA per cell subset filled all wells of several immunoSEQ plates. Each replicate PCR on the sorted subsets used about 0.2 ug DNA (around 30,000 T cell genomes). Method: immunoSEQ multiplex PCR; TCRdb's copy keeps in-frame clones and lacks some. This table holds over 2 million clones, under 95% found once. The chain is built from TRBV28 and TRBJ2-6; D is tentatively TRBD1 or TRBD2 (7 bases each). The TCR originated in a man between 18 and 35 years old in good health. Some clones in this sample may be carry-over from other donors' samples. Sequencing was done on a sample of naive CD4+ T cells from PBMCs. The subset: CD45RA+ positively selected. The CDR3 DNA sequence: TGTGCCAGCCAGGGGGGGGCCTCTGGGGCCAACGTCCTGACTTTC. Its protein product is CASQGGASGANVLTF. Complete variable domain (other parts from reference TRBV28 and TRBJ2-6): DVKVTQSSRYLVKRTGEKVFLECVQDMDHENMFWYRQDPGLGLRLIYFSYDVKMKEKGDIPEGYSVSREKKERFSLILESASTNQTSMYLCASQGGASGANVLTFGAGSRLTVL.